A single sample is the source of the 27 T cell receptor beta chains below, sequenced in a study of blood T cell repertoires in COVID-19 (dated by TCRdb to between 2020 and 2021). The library was obtained by the immunoSEQ multiplex PCR assay. Sourced from immuneACCESS, this table was stored by TCRdb with only in-frame sequences that have V and J called. A share of the clones is absent; for the studies checked, an unresolved V gene accounts for under half, and the remainder has no known explanation. The sample table shows some 150,000 clones, and about 86% are seen once. The top ten hold 7% to 8% of the sample. The sequenced sample consisted of peripheral blood. The receptors were gathered from an elderly woman in a cohort sampled during active or convalescent COVID-19.

This clone was seen a handful of times. V is TRBV5-6 and J is TRBJ1-4; D uncertain. Germline-derived CDR1 and CDR2 are SGHDT and YYEEEE. The CDR3 length is 15 residues. The ends were cut back, 1 base at V and 3 bases at J, with 10 bases in the middle. CDR3 in amino acids: CASSLRTGSNEKLFF. CDR3 nucleotide sequence: TGTGCCAGCAGCTTGCGCACGGGATCTAATGAAAAACTGTTTTTT.

A word on this clone: This specimen includes other DNA sequences encoding the same CDR3. The gene calls are TRBV5-1 and TRBJ1-6; TRBD1 is a possible D gene (5 bases). Deletions cut 1 base from V and 5 bases from J, with 7 bases between. Germline loops: CDR1 SGHRS, CDR2 YFSETQ. This CDR3 has 14 residues. In DNA, the CDR3 is TGCGCCAGCAGCTTGCAGGGTAATAATTCACCCCTCCACTTT. It encodes CASSLQGNNSPLHF. The complete variable domain, with remaining parts taken from reference TRBV5-1 and TRBJ1-6, reads KAGVTQTPRYLIKTRGQQVTLSCSPISGHRSVSWYQQTPGQGLQFLFEYFSETQRNKGNFPGRFSGRQFSNSRSEMNVSTLELGDSALYLCASSLQGNNSPLHFGNGTRLTVT.

The V call is TRBV12-3 or TRBV12-4, the J call TRBJ2-3, with D tentatively TRBD2 (6 bases). Trimming cost V 3 bases and J 5 bases, with 9 bases left between them. This CDR3 has 13 amino acids. The DNA for the CDR3 is TGTGCCAGCAGTTTGGGGGGTCAAGATACGCAGTATTTT. Protein sequence: CASSLGGQDTQYF.

The chain combines TRBV7-2 with TRBJ1-5; 7 nucleotides line up with TRBD1. CDR1 SGHTA and CDR2 FQGNSA come from the germline V gene. The CDR3 has 14 amino acids. With V trimmed by 2 bases and J by 4 bases, 2 bases remained unmatched. The CDR3 region has the DNA TGTGCCAGCAGCTTACGACAGGGTAATCAGCCCCAGCATTTT. As protein: CASSLRQGNQPQHF. Complete variable domain (other parts from reference TRBV7-2 and TRBJ1-5): GAGVSQSPSNKVTEKGKDVELRCDPISGHTALYWYRQSLGQGLEFLIYFQGNSAPDKSGLPSDRFSAERTGGSVSTLTIQRTQQEDSAVYLCASSLRQGNQPQHFGDGTRLSIL.

The V and J genes are TRBV27 and TRBJ2-3; D possibly corresponds to TRBD2 (6 bases). V was clipped by 3 bases and J by 3 bases, with 13 bases between them. The CDR3 runs 15 residues. From germline, CDR1 is MNHEY and CDR2 SMNVEV (reference sequence). The CDR3 reads CASSFGGRGTDTQYF. The CDR3 nucleotides read TGTGCCAGCAGTTTTGGAGGGAGAGGGACAGATACGCAGTATTTT.

V gene TRBV27 combines with J gene TRBJ2-2; D remains unclear. Germline V gene sequence: CDR1 MNHEY, CDR2 SMNVEV (reference sequence). Trimming pared 5 bases from V and 6 bases from J, leaving 7 bases between. This CDR3 has 12 amino acids. CDR3: CASSKVAGELFF. In DNA form, the CDR3 reads TGTGCCAGCAGTAAAGTAGCCGGGGAGCTGTTTTTT.

The V gene is TRBV30, the J gene TRBJ2-1; D ambiguous. This CDR3 is built from 11 residues. Germline-derived CDR1 and CDR2 are GTSNPN and SVGIG (reference sequence). V shed 3 bases and J shed 3 bases, with 3 bases lying between them. The CDR3, as DNA: TGTGCCTGGAGACTCTACAATGAGCAGTTCTTC. It encodes CAWRLYNEQFF.

This clone showed up just a few times. The rearrangement links TRBV27 to TRBJ1-6, with 8 bases identical to TRBD1. Germline V gene lookup returns CDR1 MNHEY and CDR2 SMNVEV (reference sequence). This CDR3 comprises 14 residues. V lost 6 bases and J lost 7; bases outside the gene matches: 5. CDR3 bases: TGTGCCAGCAGCCTCGGACAGGGCAATTCACCCCTCCACTTT. It codes for CASSLGQGNSPLHF.

The CDR3 region is CASSLHWRGSNTGELFF. CDR3 sequence (DNA): TGCGCCAGCAGCCTCCATTGGCGCGGTTCGAACACCGGGGAGCTGTTTTTT. The rearrangement links TRBV4-3 to TRBJ2-2; D is ambiguous. The CDR3 contains 17 residues. Per the germline V gene, CDR1 is LGHNA and CDR2 is YSLEER. V lost 4 bases, J lost 0 bases, and 15 bases lay in between.

This chain uses TRBV4-3 with TRBJ1-1; tentatively, D is TRBD1 (5 bases). CDR3 size: 16 residues. Germline assignment: CDR1 LGHNA and CDR2 YSLEER. V lost 0 bases, J lost 3 bases, and 14 bases lay in between. The CDR3 reads CASSQDRGRTHTEAFF. In nucleotides, the CDR3 is TGCGCCAGCAGCCAAGATCGGGGGAGGACCCACACTGAAGCTTTCTTT.

The chain joins TRBV6-5 to TRBJ1-4, with no clear D. This CDR3 comprises 15 residues. Germline CDR1 and CDR2: MNHEY and SVGAGI. Trimming removed 2 bases from V and 8 bases from J, with 15 bases in between. Here the CDR3 DNA reads TGTGCCAGCAGTTACGCACTCGGGAGTGCCGAAAAACTGTTTTTT. This encodes CASSYALGSAEKLFF.

The genes are TRBV28 and TRBJ1-1; a possible D gene is TRBD1 (5 bases). V lost 4 bases, J lost 6 bases, and 12 bases lay in between. From germline, CDR1 is MDHEN and CDR2 SYDVKM. This CDR3 is 13 amino acids long. CDR3 sequence reads: CASSSFRGAEAFF. The DNA for the CDR3 is TGTGCCAGCAGTTCCTTTAGGGGCGCTGAAGCTTTCTTT.

The chain links TRBV7-9 to TRBJ2-1, with D unclear. Germline V gives CDR1 SEHNR, CDR2 FQNEAQ (reference sequence). The CDR3 sequence is 12 residues long. With 1 base removed from V and 9 bases from J, the gap between germline ends came to 7 bases. The CDR3 DNA is TGTGCCAGCAGCTTAGTCGGTCCTGAGCAGTTCTTC. Its protein is CASSLVGPEQFF. The full variable domain, its missing parts supplied by reference TRBV7-9 and TRBJ2-1, is DTGVSQNPRHKITKRGQNVTFRCDPISEHNRLYWYRQTLGQGPEFLTYFQNEAQLEKSRLLSDRFSAERPKGSFSTLEIQRTEQGDSAMYLCASSLVGPEQFFGPGTRLTVL.

The rearrangement joins TRBV3-1 (or the pseudogene TRBV3-2) to TRBJ2-5, with D possibly matching TRBD2 (5 bases). Trimming removed 7 bases at V and 4 bases at J, with 16 bases between. In germline, CDR1 is LGHDT, CDR2 YNNKEL (reference sequence). This CDR3 has 14 amino acids. CDR3 sequence reads: CASTKAARRETQYF. CDR3 DNA: TGTGCCAGCACCAAAGCGGCGCGGAGAGAGACCCAGTACTTC.

The chain uses TRBV24-1 and TRBJ1-1; unclear D gene. The CDR3 is 14 amino acids. Germline values: CDR1 KGHDR, CDR2 SFDVKD. With 3 bases removed from V and 10 bases from J, the gap between germline ends came to 17 bases. CDR3 DNA sequence: TGTGCCACCAGTGATAATACGCAGGTCGGAATAGCTTTCTTT. It is translated as CATSDNTQVGIAFF.

The chain is built from TRBV5-6 and TRBJ1-2, with D perhaps TRBD1 (5 bases). The V gene's germline CDR1 is SGHDT and CDR2 YYEEEE. V lost 2 bases, J lost 9 bases, and 14 bases lay in between. This CDR3 is 13 amino acids long. The CDR3 here is CASSLPGRVSYTF. Here the CDR3 DNA reads TGTGCCAGCAGCTTACCAGGCAGGGTTAGCTACACCTTC.

In DNA, the CDR3 is TGTGCCAGCAGCGTAGGGGGGCGCGCGTCCCTCCACTTT. Its translation is CASSVGGRASLHF. This chain connects TRBV9 to TRBJ1-6, with a possible D match to TRBD1 (6 bases). Trimming removed 0 bases from V and 14 bases from J, with 12 bases in between. The CDR3 covers 13 residues. Germline CDR1 reads SGDLS; CDR2 reads YYNGEE.

The CDR3: CASKRRPNEKLFF. CDR3 bases: TGTGCCAGCAAAAGGAGACCGAATGAAAAACTGTTTTTT. The chain couples TRBV6-5 to TRBJ1-4; no clear D. The CDR3 consists of 13 residues. CDR1 and CDR2 from the germline V gene are MNHEY and SVGAGI. The V and J ends lost 7 bases and 5 bases respectively, with 11 bases between them.

This chain's CDR3 is CASSASTGKTEAFF. CDR3 bases: TGTGCCAGCAGCGCGAGCACAGGGAAGACTGAAGCTTTCTTT. V usage is TRBV7-9 and J usage is TRBJ1-1; possible D gene TRBD1, 6 bases. V gave up 5 bases and J gave up 5 bases, with 15 bases separating them. Germline V gene lookup returns CDR1 SEHNR and CDR2 FQNEAQ (reference sequence). This CDR3 spans 14 amino acids.

The chain couples TRBV5-1 to TRBJ1-1; TRBD1 agrees at 9 bases. Trimming at V came to 7 bases and at J to 6 bases, leaving 10 bases not matched to a gene. The CDR3 loop spans 14 amino acids. CDR1 and CDR2 (germline): SGHRS, YFSETQ. The DNA for the CDR3 is TGCGCCAGCGGGTCGGGACAGGGATCTTCTGAAGCTTTCTTT. This translates into CASGSGQGSSEAFF.

The chain has TRBV2 and TRBJ1-3, with no clear D. The germline CDR1 and CDR2 sequences are SNHLY and FYNNEI. The CDR3 contains 14 residues. Trimming pared 4 bases from V and 5 bases from J, leaving 12 bases between. The CDR3 loop is CASSVEGLRNTIYF. For the CDR3, the DNA is TGTGCCAGCAGTGTAGAAGGACTCCGAAACACCATATATTTT.

The chain couples TRBV6-2 or TRBV6-3 to TRBJ2-7; 9 nucleotides match TRBD1. The V and J ends lost 5 bases and 3 bases, in that order; junction bases with no gene match: 8. CDR1 is MNHEY and CDR2 is SVGEGT in the germline V gene. There are 15 residues in the CDR3. The CDR3 DNA sequence: TGTGCCAGCAGTCTTCCGGGACAGGGCTTCTACGAGCAGTACTTC. Amino acid sequence: CASSLPGQGFYEQYF.

This clone is labeled as medium-sized. The J gene is TRBJ2-1, the V gene TRBV6-6; 7 bases fit TRBD2. The J segment lost 12 bases and the V segment lost 1 base, leaving 15 bases of the junction unmatched. CDR3 length equals 16 residues. Germline CDR1 reads MNHNY; CDR2 reads SVGAGI (reference sequence). For the CDR3, the DNA is TGTGCCAGCAGTTACTTCCGGGAGGCCCCTCAGGGAGGGCAGTTCTTC. This gives the protein CASSYFREAPQGGQFF.

In nucleotides, the CDR3 is TGTGCCAGCAGCGTAGAGGGGACACCAAGCTATGGCTACACCTTC. This gives the protein CASSVEGTPSYGYTF. V gene TRBV9 combines with J gene TRBJ1-2; the D gene is possibly TRBD1 (6 bases). The CDR3 is made up of 15 amino acids. The germline V and J ends were trimmed by 0 bases and 4 bases, with 13 bases remaining between them. CDR1 and CDR2 (germline): SGDLS, YYNGEE.

The chain uses TRBV5-1 and TRBJ1-2; unclear D gene. V dropped 0 bases and J dropped 0 bases, with 12 bases sitting between them. The CDR3 has 16 amino acids. In germline, CDR1 is SGHRS, CDR2 YFSETQ. The CDR3 DNA follows: TGCGCCAGCAGCTTGGAGCCAAGTTCAACTAACTATGGCTACACCTTC. This encodes CASSLEPSSTNYGYTF.

The V gene is TRBV19, the J gene TRBJ1-1, with a weak D call TRBD1 (6 bases). This CDR3 contains 15 residues. CDR1 LNHDA and CDR2 SQIVND come from the germline V gene (reference sequence). The V end was cut by 5 bases, the J end by 0 bases, with 13 bases between. The CDR3 region is CASSSLDSVNTEAFF. The DNA for the CDR3 is TGTGCCAGTAGTTCCCTGGACAGCGTGAACACTGAAGCTTTCTTT.

The count of this clone is one. CDR3 sequence: CASRPIRGVGYTF. CDR3 nucleotide sequence: TGTGCCAGCAGACCGATCAGGGGGGTTGGCTACACCTTC. V gene TRBV6-5 combines with J gene TRBJ1-2, with TRBD1 identical over 7 bases. The V and J ends lost 6 bases and 7 bases, in that order; junction bases with no gene match: 8. This CDR3 region has 13 residues. Per the germline V gene, CDR1 is MNHEY and CDR2 is SVGAGI.